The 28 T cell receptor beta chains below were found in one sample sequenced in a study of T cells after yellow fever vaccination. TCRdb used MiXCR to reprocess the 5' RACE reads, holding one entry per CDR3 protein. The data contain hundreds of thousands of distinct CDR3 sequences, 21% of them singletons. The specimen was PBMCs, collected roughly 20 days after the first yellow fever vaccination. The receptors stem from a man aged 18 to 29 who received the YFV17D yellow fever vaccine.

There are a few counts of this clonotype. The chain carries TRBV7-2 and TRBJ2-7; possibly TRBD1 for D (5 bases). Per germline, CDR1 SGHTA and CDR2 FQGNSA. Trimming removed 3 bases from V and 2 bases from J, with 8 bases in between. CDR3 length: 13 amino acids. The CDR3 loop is CASSFDRPYEQYF. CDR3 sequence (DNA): TGTGCCAGCAGCTTCGACAGACCCTACGAGCAGTACTTC.

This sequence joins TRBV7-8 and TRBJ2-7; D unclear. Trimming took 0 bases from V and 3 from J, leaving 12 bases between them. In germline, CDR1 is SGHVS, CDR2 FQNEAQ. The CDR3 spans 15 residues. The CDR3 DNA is TGTGCCAGCAGCTTAGCCGCAGGAACATTCTACGAGCAGTACGTC. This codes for CASSLAAGTFYEQYV.

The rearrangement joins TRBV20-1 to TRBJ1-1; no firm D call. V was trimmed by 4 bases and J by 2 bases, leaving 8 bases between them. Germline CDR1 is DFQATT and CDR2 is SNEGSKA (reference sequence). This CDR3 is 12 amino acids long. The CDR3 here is CSATTYNTEAFF. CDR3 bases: TGCAGTGCTACGACATACAACACTGAAGCTTTCTTT.

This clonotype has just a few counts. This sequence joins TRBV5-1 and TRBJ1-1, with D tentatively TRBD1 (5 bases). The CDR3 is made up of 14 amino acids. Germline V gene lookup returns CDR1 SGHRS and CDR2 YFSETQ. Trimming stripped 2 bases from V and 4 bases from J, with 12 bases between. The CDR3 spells CASSLEGSGTEAFF. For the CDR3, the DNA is TGCGCCAGCAGCTTAGAGGGGTCGGGCACTGAAGCTTTCTTT.

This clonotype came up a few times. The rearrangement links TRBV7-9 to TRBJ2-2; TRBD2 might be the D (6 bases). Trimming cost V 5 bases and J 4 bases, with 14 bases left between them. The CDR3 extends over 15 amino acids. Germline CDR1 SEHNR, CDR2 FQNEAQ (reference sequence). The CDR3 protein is CASSQTRGSTGELFF. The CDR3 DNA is TGTGCCAGCAGCCAAACGCGGGGTAGCACCGGGGAGCTGTTTTTT. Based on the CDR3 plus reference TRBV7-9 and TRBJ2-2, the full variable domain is DTGVSQNPRHKITKRGQNVTFRCDPISEHNRLYWYRQTLGQGPEFLTYFQNEAQLEKSRLLSDRFSAERPKGSFSTLEIQRTEQGDSAMYLCASSQTRGSTGELFFGEGSRLTVL.

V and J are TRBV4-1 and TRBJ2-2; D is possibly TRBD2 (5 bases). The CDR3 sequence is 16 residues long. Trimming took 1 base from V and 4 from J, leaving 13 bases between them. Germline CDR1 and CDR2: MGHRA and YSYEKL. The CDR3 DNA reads TGCGCCAGCAGCCAAGTGTTAACGGGGAGCACCGGGGAGCTGTTTTTT. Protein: CASSQVLTGSTGELFF.

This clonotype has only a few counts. The CDR3 DNA reads TGTGCCAGCAGCCCCCAGGGGACCGCTAATGAAAAACTGTTTTTT. It specifies CASSPQGTANEKLFF. The chain has TRBV6-4 and TRBJ1-4; possible D gene TRBD1, 6 bases. This CDR3 has 15 residues. Germline lookup yields CDR1 MRHNA and CDR2 SNTAGT. V shed 6 bases and J shed 3 bases, with 14 bases lying between them.

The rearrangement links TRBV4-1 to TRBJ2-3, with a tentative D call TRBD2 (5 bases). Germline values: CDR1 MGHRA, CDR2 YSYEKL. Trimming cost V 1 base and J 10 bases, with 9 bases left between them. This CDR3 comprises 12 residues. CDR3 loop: CASSQGLAPQYF. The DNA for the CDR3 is TGCGCCAGCAGCCAAGGATTAGCGCCGCAGTATTTT.

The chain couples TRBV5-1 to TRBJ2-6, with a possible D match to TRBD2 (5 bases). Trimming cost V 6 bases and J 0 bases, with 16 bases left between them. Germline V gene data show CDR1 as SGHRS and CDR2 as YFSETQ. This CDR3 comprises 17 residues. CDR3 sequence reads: CASTLEGSISGANVLTF. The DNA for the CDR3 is TGCGCCAGCACCCTCGAGGGCAGTATCTCTGGGGCCAACGTCCTGACTTTC.

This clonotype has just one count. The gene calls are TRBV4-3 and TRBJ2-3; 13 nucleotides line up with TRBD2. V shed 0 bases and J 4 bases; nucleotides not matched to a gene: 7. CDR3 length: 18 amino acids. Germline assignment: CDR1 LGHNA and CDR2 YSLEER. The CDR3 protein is CASSQDRKLAGGSDTQYF. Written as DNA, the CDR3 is TGCGCCAGCAGCCAAGATAGGAAACTAGCGGGGGGGTCAGATACGCAGTATTTT.

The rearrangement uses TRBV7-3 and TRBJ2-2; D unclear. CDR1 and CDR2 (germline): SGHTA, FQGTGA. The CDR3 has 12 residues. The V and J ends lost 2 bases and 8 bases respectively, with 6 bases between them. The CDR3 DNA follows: TGTGCCAGCAGCTTATGGGCTGGGGAGCTGTTTTTT. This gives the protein CASSLWAGELFF.

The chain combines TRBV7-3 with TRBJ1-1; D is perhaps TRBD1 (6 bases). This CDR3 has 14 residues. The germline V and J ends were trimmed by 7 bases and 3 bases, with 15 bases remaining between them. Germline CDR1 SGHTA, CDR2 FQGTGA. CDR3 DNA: TGTGCCAGCACTACGGGGGCTGGTGACACTGAAGCTTTCTTT. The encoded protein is CASTTGAGDTEAFF.

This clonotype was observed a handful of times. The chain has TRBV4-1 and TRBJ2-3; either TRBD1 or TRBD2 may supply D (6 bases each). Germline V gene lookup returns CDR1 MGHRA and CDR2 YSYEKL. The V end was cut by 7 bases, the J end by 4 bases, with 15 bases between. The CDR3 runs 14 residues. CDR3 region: CASTDGGWADTQYF. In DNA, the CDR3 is TGCGCCAGCACGGACGGGGGCTGGGCAGATACGCAGTATTTT.

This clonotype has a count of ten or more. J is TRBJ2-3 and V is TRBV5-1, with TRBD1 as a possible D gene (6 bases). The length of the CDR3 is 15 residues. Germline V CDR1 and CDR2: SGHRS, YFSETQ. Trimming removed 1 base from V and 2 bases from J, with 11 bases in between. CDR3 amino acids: CASSLIWGPTDTQYF. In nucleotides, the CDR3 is TGCGCCAGCAGCTTGATCTGGGGGCCCACAGATACGCAGTATTTT.

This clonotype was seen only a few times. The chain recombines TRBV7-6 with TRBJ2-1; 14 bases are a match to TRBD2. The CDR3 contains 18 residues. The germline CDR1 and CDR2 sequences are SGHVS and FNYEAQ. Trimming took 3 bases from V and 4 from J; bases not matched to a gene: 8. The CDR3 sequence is CASSFGPGTSGGYNEQFF. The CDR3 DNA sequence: TGTGCCAGCAGCTTCGGACCCGGGACTAGCGGGGGATACAATGAGCAGTTCTTC.

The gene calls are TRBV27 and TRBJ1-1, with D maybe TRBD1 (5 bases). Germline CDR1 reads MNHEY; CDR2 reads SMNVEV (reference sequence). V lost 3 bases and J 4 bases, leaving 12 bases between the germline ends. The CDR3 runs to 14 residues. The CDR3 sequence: CASSFQRGGTEAFF. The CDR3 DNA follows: TGTGCCAGCAGTTTTCAAAGGGGAGGCACTGAAGCTTTCTTT.

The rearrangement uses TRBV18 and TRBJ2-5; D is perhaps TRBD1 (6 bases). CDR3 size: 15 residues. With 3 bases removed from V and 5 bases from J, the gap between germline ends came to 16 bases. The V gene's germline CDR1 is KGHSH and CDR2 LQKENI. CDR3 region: CASSPGTLQGETQYF. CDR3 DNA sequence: TGTGCCAGCTCACCCGGGACACTTCAGGGGGAGACCCAGTACTTC.

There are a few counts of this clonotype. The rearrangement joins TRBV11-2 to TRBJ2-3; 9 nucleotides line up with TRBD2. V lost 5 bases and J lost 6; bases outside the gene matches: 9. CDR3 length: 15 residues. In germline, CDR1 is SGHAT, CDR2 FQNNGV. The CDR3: CASSRLGGGEDTQYF. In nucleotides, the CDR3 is TGTGCCAGCAGCCGACTGGGCGGGGGGGAGGATACGCAGTATTTT.

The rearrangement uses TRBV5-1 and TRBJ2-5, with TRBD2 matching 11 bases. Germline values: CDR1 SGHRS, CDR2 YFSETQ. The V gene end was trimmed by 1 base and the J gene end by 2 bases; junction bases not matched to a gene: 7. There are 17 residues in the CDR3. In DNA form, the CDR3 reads TGCGCCAGCAGCTTGACGGGACTAGCGGACCTACAAGAGACCCAGTACTTC. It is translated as CASSLTGLADLQETQYF.

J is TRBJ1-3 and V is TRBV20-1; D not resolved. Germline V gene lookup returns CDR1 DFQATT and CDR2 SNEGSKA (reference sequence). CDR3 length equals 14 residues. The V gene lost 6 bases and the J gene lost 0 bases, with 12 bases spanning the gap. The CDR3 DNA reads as TGCAGTGCGTATGGATTAAGCTCTGGAAACACCATATATTTT. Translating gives CSAYGLSSGNTIYF.

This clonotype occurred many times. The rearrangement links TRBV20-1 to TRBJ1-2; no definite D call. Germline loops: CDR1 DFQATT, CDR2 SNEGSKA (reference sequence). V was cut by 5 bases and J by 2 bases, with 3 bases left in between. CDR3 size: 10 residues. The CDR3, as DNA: TGCAGTGCTCCGAACTATGGCTACACCTTC. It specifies CSAPNYGYTF.

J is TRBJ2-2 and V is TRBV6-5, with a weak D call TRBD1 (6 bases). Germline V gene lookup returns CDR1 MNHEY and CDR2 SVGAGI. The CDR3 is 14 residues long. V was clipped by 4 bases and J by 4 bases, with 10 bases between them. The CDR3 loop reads CASSWATGTGELFF. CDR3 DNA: TGTGCCAGCAGTTGGGCGACAGGCACCGGGGAGCTGTTTTTT.

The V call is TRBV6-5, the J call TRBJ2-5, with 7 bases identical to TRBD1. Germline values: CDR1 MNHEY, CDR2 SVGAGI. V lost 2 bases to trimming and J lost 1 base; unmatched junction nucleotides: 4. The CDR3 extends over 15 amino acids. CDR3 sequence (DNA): TGTGCCAGCAGTTACACCCGGGACAGCCAAGAGACCCAGTACTTC. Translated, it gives CASSYTRDSQETQYF.

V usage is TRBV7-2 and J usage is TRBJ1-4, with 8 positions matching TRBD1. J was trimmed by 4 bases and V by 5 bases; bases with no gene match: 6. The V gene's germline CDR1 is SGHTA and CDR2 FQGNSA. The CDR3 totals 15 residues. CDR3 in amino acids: CASSPSGGGNEKLFF. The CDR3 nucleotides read TGTGCCAGCAGCCCCTCAGGGGGCGGTAATGAAAAACTGTTTTTT.

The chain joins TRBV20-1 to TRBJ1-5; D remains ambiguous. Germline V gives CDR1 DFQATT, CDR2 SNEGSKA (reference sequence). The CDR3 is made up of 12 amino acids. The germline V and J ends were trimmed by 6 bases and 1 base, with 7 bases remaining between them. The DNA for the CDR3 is TGCAGTGCCCCCTCGAGCAATCAGCCCCAGCATTTT. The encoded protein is CSAPSSNQPQHF.

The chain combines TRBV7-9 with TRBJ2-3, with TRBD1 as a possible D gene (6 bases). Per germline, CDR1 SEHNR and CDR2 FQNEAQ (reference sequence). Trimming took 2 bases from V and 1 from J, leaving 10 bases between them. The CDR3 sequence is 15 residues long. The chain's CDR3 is CASSLQGYGTDTQYF. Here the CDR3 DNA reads TGTGCCAGCAGCTTACAGGGGTATGGCACAGATACGCAGTATTTT.

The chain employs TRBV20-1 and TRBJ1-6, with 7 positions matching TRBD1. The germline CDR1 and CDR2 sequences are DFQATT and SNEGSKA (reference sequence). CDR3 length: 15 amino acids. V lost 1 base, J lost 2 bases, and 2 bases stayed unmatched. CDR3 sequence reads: CSARGTGAYNSPLHF. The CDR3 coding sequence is TGCAGTGCTAGAGGAACAGGGGCCTATAATTCACCCCTCCACTTT.

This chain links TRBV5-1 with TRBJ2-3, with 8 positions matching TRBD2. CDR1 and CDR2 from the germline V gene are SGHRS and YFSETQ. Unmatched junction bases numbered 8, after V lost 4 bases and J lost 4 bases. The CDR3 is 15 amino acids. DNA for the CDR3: TGCGCCAGCAGCGTCGGGCCCGGGGGGGCAGATACGCAGTATTTT. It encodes CASSVGPGGADTQYF.